These 17 T cell receptor beta chains were sequenced from one sample in a study of a mutant IDH1 vaccine in newly diagnosed glioma. The protocol was immunoSEQ multiplex PCR, while the TCRdb copy is restricted to in-frame clones and leaves out a portion. The sample has tens of thousands of clones; roughly 87% are singletons. Time point given: week 47, end of study. All doses held 300 ug of mutant IDH1 20-mer peptide, with topical imiquimod. No cognate antigen is known for these TCRs. The specimen was PBMCs, collected from a glioma patient whose treatment included an IDH1 peptide vaccine. These receptors all come from a woman aged 45-60 years with glioma.

V gene TRBV6-6 combines with J gene TRBJ2-7; tentatively, D is TRBD2 (6 bases). The CDR3 runs to 12 residues. Germline V lookup: CDR1 MNHNY, CDR2 SVGAGI (reference sequence). Trimming left V 5 bases short and J 3 bases short, with 8 bases between. This CDR3 is CASSPGVYEQYF. CDR3 bases: TGTGCCAGCAGTCCGGGAGTCTACGAGCAGTACTTC.

A remark on this clone: Other DNA sequences from this sample encode an identical CDR3 as well. The chain joins TRBV9 to TRBJ1-1; no firm D call. Germline assignment: CDR1 SGDLS and CDR2 YYNGEE. CDR3 length equals 14 residues. V dropped 0 bases and J dropped 1 base, with 7 bases sitting between them. The CDR3 bases are TGTGCCAGCAGCGTAGACCCACAGAACACTGAAGCTTTCTTT. Translated, it gives CASSVDPQNTEAFF.

The rearrangement links TRBV7-3 to TRBJ2-2, with TRBD2 matching over 7 bases. The CDR3 loop spans 17 amino acids. V shed 2 bases and J 1 base; nucleotides not matched to a gene: 7. Germline CDR1 reads SGHTA; CDR2 reads FQGTGA. In DNA, the CDR3 is TGTGCCAGCAGCTTACTAGCGGTTGGGGGGAACACCGGGGAGCTGTTTTTT. Its protein product is CASSLLAVGGNTGELFF. Full variable domain (missing parts from reference TRBV7-3 and TRBJ2-2): GAGVSQTPSNKVTEKGKYVELRCDPISGHTALYWYRQSLGQGPEFLIYFQGTGAADDSGLPNDRFFAVRPEGSVSTLKIQRTERGDSAVYLCASSLLAVGGNTGELFFGEGSRLTVL.

CDR3 loop: CAWSTGSNNEQFF. In DNA, the CDR3 is TGTGCCTGGAGTACCGGGTCCAACAATGAGCAGTTCTTC. This chain connects TRBV30 to TRBJ2-1; D is undetermined. Germline V gene sequence: CDR1 GTSNPN, CDR2 SVGIG (reference sequence). The CDR3 contains 13 residues. Deletions cut 2 bases from V and 5 bases from J, with 10 bases between.

The chain is built from TRBV15 and TRBJ2-5, with D possibly TRBD1 on 6 matching bases. The CDR3 consists of 13 residues. Trimming took off 3 bases at V and 5 bases at J, with 10 bases between the two ends. The germline V gene encodes CDR1 LNHNV and CDR2 YYDKDF (reference sequence). Here the CDR3 DNA reads TGTGCCACCAGCAGGGCAGGGGCCGAGACCCAGTACTTC. Translating it yields CATSRAGAETQYF.

This clone showed up just a few times. V is TRBV29-1 and J is TRBJ1-1, with D tentatively TRBD1 (5 bases). The CDR3 has 14 residues. CDR1 and CDR2 (germline): SQVTM, ANQGSEA. V lost 4 bases to trimming and J lost 3 bases, with 15 bases between them. CDR3 residues: CSVAGGSKYTEAFF. The DNA for the CDR3 is TGCAGCGTTGCTGGGGGATCGAAGTACACTGAAGCTTTCTTT.

V and J are TRBV9 and TRBJ1-1; D perhaps matches TRBD1 (5 bases). This CDR3 is 14 amino acids long. V was cut by 6 bases and J by 1 base, with 13 bases left in between. Germline V gene lookup returns CDR1 SGDLS and CDR2 YYNGEE. The CDR3 bases are TGTGCCAGCAATCCGGGGACGCCGAACACTGAAGCTTTCTTT. The encoded protein is CASNPGTPNTEAFF.

The genes are TRBV6-5 and TRBJ2-7, with D perhaps being TRBD1 or TRBD2 (6 bases each). The germline gives CDR1 MNHEY, CDR2 SVGAGI. The CDR3 is made up of 15 amino acids. The V end lost 4 bases, the J end lost 4 bases, and 17 bases lay between the germline ends. This CDR3 reads CASSSLEGGGYEQYF. CDR3 in DNA: TGTGCCAGCAGTTCCTTAGAGGGGGGCGGGTACGAGCAGTACTTC.

V and J are TRBV4-1 and TRBJ2-2; D is ambiguous. The CDR3 sequence is 14 residues long. V lost 0 bases, J lost 5 bases, and 7 bases lay in between. The germline gives CDR1 MGHRA, CDR2 YSYEKL. In nucleotides, the CDR3 is TGCGCCAGCAGCCAAGATAGTAGGACCGGGGAGCTGTTTTTT. It encodes CASSQDSRTGELFF.

The chain joins TRBV5-5 to TRBJ2-7, with 7 bases aligning to TRBD2. Germline V lookup: CDR1 SGHKS, CDR2 YYEKEE (reference sequence). The CDR3 extends over 13 amino acids. J was trimmed by 3 bases and V by 5 bases; bases with no gene match: 5. CDR3 DNA sequence: TGTGCCAGCAGTTCCGGGGGGAACTACGAGCAGTACTTC. This codes for CASSSGGNYEQYF. The full variable domain, with the rest looked up from reference TRBV5-5 and TRBJ2-7, is DAGVTQSPTHLIKTRGQQVTLRCSPISGHKSVSWYQQVLGQGPQFIFQYYEKEERGRGNFPDRFSARQFPNYSSELNVNALLLGDSALYLCASSSGGNYEQYFGPGTRLTVT.

Only a few counts were recorded for this clone. The rearrangement uses TRBV30 and TRBJ1-5; D ambiguous. Trimming cost V 2 bases and J 3 bases, with 8 bases left between them. This CDR3 is built from 13 residues. Germline V gene sequence: CDR1 GTSNPN, CDR2 SVGIG (reference sequence). This chain's CDR3 is CAWSLQHNQPQHF. The CDR3 DNA follows: TGTGCCTGGAGTTTGCAGCACAATCAGCCCCAGCATTTT.

The chain employs TRBV19 and TRBJ1-3; D possibly corresponds to TRBD1 (5 bases). The CDR3 spans 16 residues. CDR1 and CDR2 (germline): LNHDA, SQIVND (reference sequence). Trimming removed 0 bases at V and 0 bases at J, with 9 bases between. CDR3 residues: CASSIDQRGSGNTIYF. In DNA form, the CDR3 reads TGTGCCAGTAGTATAGACCAGAGGGGCTCTGGAAACACCATATATTTT. Using reference TRBV19 and TRBJ1-3 for the parts outside the CDR3, the full variable domain is DGGITQSPKYLFRKEGQNVTLSCEQNLNHDAMYWYRQDPGQGLRLIYYSQIVNDFQKGDIAEGYSVSREKKESFPLTVTSAQKNPTAFYLCASSIDQRGSGNTIYFGEGSWLTVV.

The chain joins TRBV27 to TRBJ1-6; 10 bases match TRBD1. Germline values: CDR1 MNHEY, CDR2 SMNVEV (reference sequence). The CDR3 consists of 16 residues. Losses at the gene ends were 6 bases for V and 10 bases for J; bases not matched to a gene: 12. The CDR3: CASRPGTGAVGSPLHF. Here the CDR3 DNA reads TGTGCCAGCAGACCAGGGACAGGGGCGGTCGGCTCACCCCTCCACTTT.

The rearrangement uses TRBV30 and TRBJ1-6; D is ambiguous. V shed 3 bases and J shed 6 bases, with 12 bases lying between them. This CDR3 region has 14 residues. Germline CDR1 and CDR2: GTSNPN and SVGIG (reference sequence). The CDR3 DNA is TGTGCCTGGAGGCTGGCGGGTACTAATTCACCCCTCCACTTT. Translated: CAWRLAGTNSPLHF.

V and J are TRBV5-1 and TRBJ2-3, with unresolved D. Germline V gene lookup returns CDR1 SGHRS and CDR2 YFSETQ. Trimming took 4 bases from V and 6 from J, leaving 15 bases between them. The CDR3 extends over 14 amino acids. The CDR3 DNA is TGCGCCAGCAGCCCTCTTAAGCAATCCGATACGCAGTATTTT. Amino acids: CASSPLKQSDTQYF.

This CDR3 is CASSPPVTSGGTSYNEQFF. The CDR3 nucleotides are TGTGCCAGCTCACCACCGGTTACCAGCGGGGGTACCTCCTACAATGAGCAGTTCTTC. V is TRBV18 and J is TRBJ2-1; the match to TRBD2 covers 8 bases. The CDR3 has 19 residues. Germline V gene sequence: CDR1 KGHSH, CDR2 LQKENI. With 0 bases clipped from V and 0 bases from J, the junction kept 10 bases outside the gene matches.

The J gene is TRBJ2-3, the V gene TRBV6-4; D remains ambiguous. Germline-derived CDR1 and CDR2 are MRHNA and SNTAGT. V was trimmed by 4 bases and J by 1 base, leaving 6 bases between them. The CDR3 loop spans 13 amino acids. The CDR3 nucleotides read TGTGCCAGCAGTGGCCAGGGCACAGATACGCAGTATTTT. Translating it yields CASSGQGTDTQYF.